Shown below are 27 T cell receptor beta chains from a single sample sequenced in a study of control samples from healthy donors and cancer patients. The repertoire was sequenced with immunoSEQ multiplex PCR; TCRdb's copy has only in-frame clones and lacks some. Among some 96,000 clones listed, more than 80% were seen once. Source material: blood. The receptors derive from a man aged 18 to 30 in good health.

The chain couples TRBV6-4 to TRBJ2-1, with 9 positions matching TRBD1. This CDR3 comprises 16 residues. CDR1 is MRHNA and CDR2 is SNTAGT in the germline V gene. V trimming: 1 base; J trimming: 2 bases; junction bases outside the gene matches: 3. The CDR3 DNA reads TGTGCCAGCAGTGACTTAACAGGGGGCGCCTACAATGAGCAGTTCTTC. It translates to CASSDLTGGAYNEQFF.

CDR3 in DNA: TGTGCCAGCTCACCACCGGCTTCGACAGATACGCAGTATTTT. Its protein is CASSPPASTDTQYF. The chain links TRBV18 to TRBJ2-3; D gene ambiguous. The CDR3 is 14 amino acids. Per germline, CDR1 KGHSH and CDR2 LQKENI. V shed 0 bases and J shed 3 bases, with 7 bases lying between them.

This chain joins TRBV6-4 and TRBJ2-2; D unclear. The V gene lost 0 bases and the J gene lost 5 bases, with 4 bases spanning the gap. The CDR3 is made up of 13 amino acids. Germline lookup yields CDR1 MRHNA and CDR2 SNTAGT. The CDR3, as DNA: TGTGCCAGCAGTGACTCAATGACCGGGGAGCTGTTTTTT. Translation: CASSDSMTGELFF.

The CDR3 loop reads CASSGTKDYGYTF. The CDR3 DNA reads TGTGCCAGCAGTGGGACGAAGGACTATGGCTACACCTTC. The chain uses TRBV12-3 or TRBV12-4 and TRBJ1-2; D may be TRBD1 (5 bases). Between the trimmed V and J ends, which lost 5 bases and 3 bases, there was a span of 10 bases. The CDR3 runs to 13 residues.

This sequence joins TRBV6-5 and TRBJ1-3; perhaps TRBD1 as D (5 bases). The germline V gene encodes CDR1 MNHEY and CDR2 SVGAGI. The CDR3 extends over 14 amino acids. The V end was cut by 6 bases, the J end by 2 bases, with 11 bases between. The CDR3 sequence: CASSPGTAGNTIYF. In nucleotides, the CDR3 is TGTGCCAGCAGCCCGGGGACGGCTGGAAACACCATATATTTT.

This chain links TRBV6-6 with TRBJ2-7; TRBD1 might be the D (6 bases). The germline gives CDR1 MNHNY, CDR2 SVGAGI (reference sequence). The CDR3 is made up of 15 amino acids. The V gene lost 0 bases and the J gene lost 2 bases, with 11 bases spanning the gap. The CDR3 sequence: CASSYSTGRTYEQYF. The CDR3 DNA reads as TGTGCCAGCAGTTACTCGACAGGTAGGACCTACGAGCAGTACTTC.

The chain combines TRBV7-9 with TRBJ1-6; D is unresolved. The CDR3 contains 11 residues. V dropped 2 bases and J dropped 15 bases, with 8 bases sitting between them. From germline, CDR1 is SEHNR and CDR2 FQNEAQ (reference sequence). CDR3 amino acids: CASSLPGNLHF. In DNA, the CDR3 is TGTGCCAGCAGCTTACCTGGGAACCTCCACTTT.

The chain couples TRBV14 to TRBJ2-7, with D unresolved. CDR1 is SGHDN and CDR2 is FVKESK in the germline V gene. Trimming removed 2 bases at V and 4 bases at J, with 9 bases between. This CDR3 is 13 amino acids long. The CDR3 DNA follows: TGTGCCAGCAGCCAATACATAGGGTACGAGCAGTACTTC. Its translation is CASSQYIGYEQYF.

The chain uses TRBV3-1 (or the pseudogene TRBV3-2) and TRBJ2-2, with D possibly TRBD1 on 6 matching bases. CDR1 is LGHDT and CDR2 is YNNKEL in the germline V gene (reference sequence). Deletions cut 4 bases from V and 6 bases from J, with 6 bases between. The CDR3 runs 12 residues. CDR3 region: CASSRGPGELFF. CDR3 nucleotides: TGTGCCAGCAGCCGGGGGCCCGGGGAGCTGTTTTTT.

The rearrangement joins TRBV4-1 to TRBJ1-1; 7 bases fit TRBD1. Looked up from germline, CDR1 is MGHRA and CDR2 is YSYEKL. The CDR3 runs to 15 residues. V gave up 5 bases and J gave up 5 bases; unmatched junction bases: 11. For the CDR3, the DNA is TGCGCCAGCAGCGACGAGGAGGGGGCATATACTGAAGCTTTCTTT. Translated: CASSDEEGAYTEAFF.

This sequence joins TRBV20-1 and TRBJ1-1; D call uncertain. Germline CDR1 DFQATT, CDR2 SNEGSKA (reference sequence). This CDR3 contains 11 residues. Between the trimmed V and J ends, which lost 3 bases and 11 bases, there was a span of 13 bases. DNA of the CDR3: TGCAGTGCTAGTAGACCCTCCGGTGCTTTCTTT. Its protein is CSASRPSGAFF.

The chain recombines TRBV5-1 with TRBJ1-5, with TRBD1 identical over 9 bases. The CDR3 covers 15 residues. From germline, CDR1 is SGHRS and CDR2 YFSETQ. V trimming: 5 bases; J trimming: 7 bases; junction bases outside the gene matches: 10. The CDR3 bases are TGCGCCAGCAGGGCCACAGGGGGCGCGGAGCAGCCCCAGCATTTT. Translated, it gives CASRATGGAEQPQHF. The full variable domain, completed using reference TRBV5-1 and TRBJ1-5, is KAGVTQTPRYLIKTRGQQVTLSCSPISGHRSVSWYQQTPGQGLQFLFEYFSETQRNKGNFPGRFSGRQFSNSRSEMNVSTLELGDSALYLCASRATGGAEQPQHFGDGTRLSIL.

The chain is built from TRBV5-4 and TRBJ2-1; the D is unclear. The CDR3 runs 11 residues. The V end lost 2 bases, the J end lost 10 bases, and 7 bases lay between the germline ends. CDR1 and CDR2 (germline): SGHNT, YYREEE (reference sequence). The CDR3 spells CASSFDIEQFF. For the CDR3, the DNA is TGTGCCAGCAGCTTTGATATCGAGCAGTTCTTC. Full variable domain (rest looked up from reference TRBV5-4 and TRBJ2-1): ETGVTQSPTHLIKTRGQQVTLRCSSQSGHNTVSWYQQALGQGPQFIFQYYREEENGRGNFPPRFSGLQFPNYSSELNVNALELDDSALYLCASSFDIEQFFGPGTRLTVL.

This sequence joins TRBV6-1 and TRBJ2-7; a weak D match, TRBD1 (6 bases). Trimming removed 0 bases at V and 1 base at J, with 13 bases between. CDR1 MNHNS and CDR2 SASEGT come from the germline V gene. The length of the CDR3 is 16 residues. CDR3 region: CASSEAAGEGSYEQYF. Written as DNA, the CDR3 is TGTGCCAGCAGTGAAGCGGCAGGGGAAGGTTCCTACGAGCAGTACTTC.

The genes are TRBV5-5 and TRBJ2-7, with 7 bases that match TRBD2. CDR3 length equals 15 residues. Germline CDR1 reads SGHKS; CDR2 reads YYEKEE (reference sequence). V was pared by 1 base and J by 1 base, with 5 bases of the junction left unmatched. The DNA for the CDR3 is TGTGCCAGCAGCTTGCGGGGGGTTCTTTCCTACGAGCAGTACTTC. It is translated as CASSLRGVLSYEQYF.

The chain is built from TRBV6-5 and TRBJ2-7; 12 bases match TRBD2. V gave up 6 bases and J gave up 4 bases; unmatched junction bases: 4. Germline CDR1 is MNHEY and CDR2 is SVGAGI. CDR3 length: 14 amino acids. The CDR3 bases are TGTGCCAGCAGCAGACTAGCGGGAGCTTACGAGCAGTACTTC. Its protein is CASSRLAGAYEQYF.

For the CDR3, the DNA is TGTGCCAGCGGGAGCTCCTACAATGAGCAGTTCTTC. The encoded protein is CASGSSYNEQFF. The chain employs TRBV2 and TRBJ2-1; D is possibly TRBD2 (5 bases). V gave up 8 bases and J gave up 0 bases, with 5 bases separating them. Germline loops: CDR1 SNHLY, CDR2 FYNNEI. The CDR3 sequence is 12 residues long.

The table lists this clone with a count of one. This sequence joins TRBV7-9 and TRBJ1-1, with D unclear. Germline assignment: CDR1 SEHNR and CDR2 FQNEAQ (reference sequence). Trimming left V 8 bases short and J 4 bases short, with 11 bases between. The CDR3 consists of 12 residues. CDR3 nucleotides: TGTGCCAGCGGAAAGATGGTCACTGAAGCTTTCTTT. It specifies CASGKMVTEAFF.

The rearrangement links TRBV27 to TRBJ1-2; D is uncertain. The germline CDR1 and CDR2 sequences are MNHEY and SMNVEV (reference sequence). The CDR3 totals 17 residues. The V end was cut by 2 bases, the J end by 2 bases, with 18 bases between. CDR3 nucleotide sequence: TGTGCCAGCAGTTTAATTGGAGTTCTCGATACCAACTATGGCTACACCTTC. Translation: CASSLIGVLDTNYGYTF.

The V call is TRBV27, the J call TRBJ2-3, with 7 bases lining up with TRBD2. This CDR3 spans 18 amino acids. CDR1 is MNHEY and CDR2 is SMNVEV in the germline V gene (reference sequence). Trimming removed 6 bases from V and 1 base from J; junction bases left unmatched: 16. CDR3 residues: CASRKTRKGGNRTDTQYF. CDR3 nucleotide sequence: TGTGCCAGCAGGAAGACACGAAAGGGAGGGAATCGCACAGATACGCAGTATTTT.

The chain couples TRBV5-6 to TRBJ1-5, with 7 bases that match TRBD1. Germline CDR1 SGHDT, CDR2 YYEEEE. With V trimmed by 1 base and J by 7 bases, 11 bases remained unmatched. The CDR3 is 16 residues long. This chain's CDR3 is CASSLSHWDSRQPQHF. The CDR3 DNA reads as TGTGCCAGCAGCTTGTCCCATTGGGACAGTAGACAGCCCCAGCATTTT.

The rearrangement links TRBV24-1 to TRBJ2-1; 11 positions match TRBD2. J lost 8 bases, V lost 2 bases, and 7 bases had no gene match. This CDR3 has 16 residues. Germline loops: CDR1 KGHDR, CDR2 SFDVKD. DNA of the CDR3: TGTGCCACCAGTGATTCCGTAGCGGGAGGGCCCCATGAGCAGTTCTTC. Translating gives CATSDSVAGGPHEQFF.

The chain employs TRBV2 and TRBJ1-1, with 11 nucleotides matching TRBD1. The CDR3 is 15 residues long. The germline V gene encodes CDR1 SNHLY and CDR2 FYNNEI. The J segment lost 11 bases and the V segment lost 3 bases, leaving 11 bases of the junction unmatched. The CDR3 protein is CASSDLRGDRGMAFF. In nucleotides, the CDR3 is TGTGCCAGCAGTGATCTCCGCGGGGACAGGGGGATGGCTTTCTTT. The variable domain in full, completed from reference TRBV2 and TRBJ1-1, reads EPEVTQTPSHQVTQMGQEVILRCVPISNHLYFYWYRQILGQKVEFLVSFYNNEISEKSEIFDDQFSVERPDGSNFTLKIRSTKLEDSAMYFCASSDLRGDRGMAFFGQGTRLTVV.

This clone appeared a single time. This CDR3 reads CASSQGVPSGRARLYNEQFF. The CDR3 bases are TGCGCCAGCAGCCAAGGGGTGCCTAGCGGGAGGGCCCGCCTGTACAATGAGCAGTTCTTC. The chain combines TRBV4-1 with TRBJ2-1, with 12 positions matching TRBD2. The CDR3 has 20 residues. The germline V gene encodes CDR1 MGHRA and CDR2 YSYEKL. Trimming at V came to 1 base and at J to 4 bases, leaving 14 bases not matched to a gene.

The rearrangement uses TRBV3-1 (or the pseudogene TRBV3-2) and TRBJ2-5, with unresolved D. Germline-derived CDR1 and CDR2 are LGHDT and YNNKEL (reference sequence). This CDR3 region has 18 residues. V lost 0 bases and J lost 2, with 19 bases in between. The CDR3 loop is CASSQDRGPAPPQETQYF. CDR3 nucleotides: TGTGCCAGCAGCCAAGATCGAGGACCCGCGCCCCCACAAGAGACCCAGTACTTC.

The chain joins TRBV6-5 to TRBJ2-7; TRBD1 matches at 7 bases. Germline V gives CDR1 MNHEY, CDR2 SVGAGI. V gave up 8 bases and J gave up 3 bases; unmatched junction bases: 13. The CDR3 contains 15 residues. The DNA of the CDR3 is TGTGCCAGCGGGGAAATGGCGACAGGGATCTACGAGCAGTACTTC. It yields the protein CASGEMATGIYEQYF.

This chain joins TRBV19 and TRBJ1-1; the D is unclear. This CDR3 has 13 amino acids. Germline V gene data show CDR1 as LNHDA and CDR2 as SQIVND (reference sequence). The V gene lost 4 bases and the J gene lost 0 bases, with 6 bases spanning the gap. In DNA, the CDR3 is TGTGCCAGTAGTACTGGAATGAACACTGAAGCTTTCTTT. This gives the protein CASSTGMNTEAFF. Based on the CDR3 plus reference TRBV19 and TRBJ1-1, the full variable domain is DGGITQSPKYLFRKEGQNVTLSCEQNLNHDAMYWYRQDPGQGLRLIYYSQIVNDFQKGDIAEGYSVSREKKESFPLTVTSAQKNPTAFYLCASSTGMNTEAFFGQGTRLTVV.